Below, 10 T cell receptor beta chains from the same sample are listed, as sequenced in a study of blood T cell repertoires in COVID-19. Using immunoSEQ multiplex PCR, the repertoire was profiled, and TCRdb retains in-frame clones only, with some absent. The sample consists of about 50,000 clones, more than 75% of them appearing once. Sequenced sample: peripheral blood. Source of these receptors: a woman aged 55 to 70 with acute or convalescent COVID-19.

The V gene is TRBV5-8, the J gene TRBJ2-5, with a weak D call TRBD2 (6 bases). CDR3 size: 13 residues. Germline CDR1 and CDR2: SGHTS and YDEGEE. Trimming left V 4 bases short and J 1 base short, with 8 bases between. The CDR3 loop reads CASSAGTQETQYF. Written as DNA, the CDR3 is TGTGCCAGCAGCGCGGGGACCCAAGAGACCCAGTACTTC.

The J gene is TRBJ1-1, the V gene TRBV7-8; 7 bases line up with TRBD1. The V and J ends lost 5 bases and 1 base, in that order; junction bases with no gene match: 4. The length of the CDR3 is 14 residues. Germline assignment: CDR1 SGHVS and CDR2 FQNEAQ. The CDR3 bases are TGTGCCAGCAGCCTTGGACAGGCGAACACTGAAGCTTTCTTT. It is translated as CASSLGQANTEAFF.

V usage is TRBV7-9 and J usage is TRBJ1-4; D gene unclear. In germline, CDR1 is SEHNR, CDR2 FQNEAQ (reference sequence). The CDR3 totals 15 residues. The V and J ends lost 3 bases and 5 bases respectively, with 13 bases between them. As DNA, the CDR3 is TGTGCCAGCAGCTTGATCGGGGAATGGAATGAAAAACTGTTTTTT. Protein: CASSLIGEWNEKLFF.

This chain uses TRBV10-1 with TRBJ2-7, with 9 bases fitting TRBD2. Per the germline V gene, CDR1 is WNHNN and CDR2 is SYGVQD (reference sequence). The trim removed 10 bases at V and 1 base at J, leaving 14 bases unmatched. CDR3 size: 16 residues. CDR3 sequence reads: CANHGLAPNPSYEQYF. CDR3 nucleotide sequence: TGCGCCAACCATGGACTAGCGCCTAATCCGTCCTACGAGCAGTACTTC.

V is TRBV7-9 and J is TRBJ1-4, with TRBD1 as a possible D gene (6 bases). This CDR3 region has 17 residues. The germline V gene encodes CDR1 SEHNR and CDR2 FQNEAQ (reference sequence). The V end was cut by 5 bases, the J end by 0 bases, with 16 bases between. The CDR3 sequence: CASSTRTENTTNEKLFF. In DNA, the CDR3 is TGTGCCAGCAGCACGAGGACAGAGAACACAACTAATGAAAAACTGTTTTTT.

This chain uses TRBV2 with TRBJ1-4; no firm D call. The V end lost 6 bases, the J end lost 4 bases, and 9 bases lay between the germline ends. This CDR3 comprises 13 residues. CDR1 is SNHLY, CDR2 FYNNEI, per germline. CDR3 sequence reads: CASRWSYNEKLFF. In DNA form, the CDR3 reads TGTGCCAGCAGGTGGAGCTATAATGAAAAACTGTTTTTT.

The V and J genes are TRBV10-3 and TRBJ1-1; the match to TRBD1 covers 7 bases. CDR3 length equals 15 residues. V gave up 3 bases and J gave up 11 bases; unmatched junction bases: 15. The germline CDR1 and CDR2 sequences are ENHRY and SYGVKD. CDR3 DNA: TGTGCCATCAGTGACCGAGACAGGGTAGTGCTTCGGGCTTTCTTT. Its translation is CAISDRDRVVLRAFF.

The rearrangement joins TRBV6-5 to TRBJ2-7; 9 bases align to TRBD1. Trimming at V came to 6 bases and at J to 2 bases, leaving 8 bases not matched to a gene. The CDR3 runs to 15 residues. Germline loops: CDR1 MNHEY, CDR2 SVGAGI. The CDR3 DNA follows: TGTGCCAGCAGCCGGACAGGGGCATCCACCTACGAGCAGTACTTC. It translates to CASSRTGASTYEQYF.

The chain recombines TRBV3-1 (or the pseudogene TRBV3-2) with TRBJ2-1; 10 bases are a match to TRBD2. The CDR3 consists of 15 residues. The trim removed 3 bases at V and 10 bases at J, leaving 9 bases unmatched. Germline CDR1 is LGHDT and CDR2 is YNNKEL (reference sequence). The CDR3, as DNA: TGTGCCAGCAGCCATCAGCGGGGGGGCCGAGCCGAGCAGTTCTTC. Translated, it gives CASSHQRGGRAEQFF.

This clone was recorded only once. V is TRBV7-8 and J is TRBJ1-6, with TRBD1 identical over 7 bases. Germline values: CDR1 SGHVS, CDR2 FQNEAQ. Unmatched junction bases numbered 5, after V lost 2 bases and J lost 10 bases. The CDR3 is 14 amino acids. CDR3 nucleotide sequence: TGTGCCAGCAGCTTAAGGACAGGCGCCTCACCCCTCCACTTT. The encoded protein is CASSLRTGASPLHF.